Listed here are 8 T cell receptor beta chains from one sample, sequenced in a study of T cell responses to AZD1222 COVID-19 vaccine. Some clones are missing from TCRdb's copy, which holds only in-frame ones; the method was immunoSEQ multiplex PCR. The profile shows some 96,000 clones, approximately 91% of them singletons. Sequences were derived from peripheral blood, sampled on day 0 of AZD1222 vaccination. The source of these receptors is an adult in good health.

V usage is TRBV30 and J usage is TRBJ1-1, with no clear D. CDR1 is GTSNPN and CDR2 is SVGIG in the germline V gene (reference sequence). Trimming cost V 4 bases and J 2 bases, with 8 bases left between them. The CDR3 extends over 12 amino acids. CDR3 residues: CAWTRENTEAFF. In nucleotides, the CDR3 is TGTGCCTGGACCAGAGAAAACACTGAAGCTTTCTTT.

V is TRBV28 and J is TRBJ2-7, with unresolved D. CDR1 and CDR2 from the germline V gene are MDHEN and SYDVKM. Deletions cut 2 bases from V and 3 bases from J, with 14 bases between. The CDR3 length is 15 residues. This chain's CDR3 is CASSLQAGLLYEQYF. CDR3 in DNA: TGTGCCAGCAGTTTACAGGCAGGCCTACTCTACGAGCAGTACTTC.

In this sample, this clone turned up once. CDR3 sequence reads: CASSVGLAGGSRTDTQYF. CDR3 coding DNA: TGTGCCAGCAGCGTAGGCCTAGCGGGAGGATCCCGCACAGATACGCAGTATTTT. The rearrangement joins TRBV9 to TRBJ2-3, with 11 bases identical to TRBD2. The CDR3 spans 18 residues. V lost 0 bases and J lost 1; bases outside the gene matches: 7. CDR1 SGDLS and CDR2 YYNGEE come from the germline V gene.

This clone showed up just a few times. The rearrangement joins TRBV7-9 to TRBJ1-4; the D gene is possibly TRBD1 (5 bases). The CDR3 is made up of 13 amino acids. Per germline, CDR1 SEHNR and CDR2 FQNEAQ (reference sequence). The V gene lost 11 bases and the J gene lost 10 bases, with 20 bases spanning the gap. The DNA of the CDR3 is TGTGCCGGAAGAAAGATCGGGGGTGGAAAACTGTTTTTT. This encodes CAGRKIGGGKLFF.

The V call is TRBV29-1, the J call TRBJ2-1; 7 bases map to TRBD1. Per the germline V gene, CDR1 is SQVTM and CDR2 is ANQGSEA. J lost 8 bases, V lost 0 bases, and 4 bases had no gene match. The CDR3 covers 13 residues. CDR3 in DNA: TGCAGCGTTGAAGATAGAGGGGGCGATGAGCAGTTCTTC. It is translated as CSVEDRGGDEQFF.

This chain links TRBV5-6 with TRBJ2-7; TRBD2 might be the D (6 bases). V shed 4 bases and J shed 5 bases, with 10 bases lying between them. The length of the CDR3 is 12 residues. The V gene's germline CDR1 is SGHDT and CDR2 YYEEEE. The CDR3 is CASSPGEDEQYF. The CDR3 nucleotides are TGTGCCAGCAGCCCGGGAGAGGACGAGCAGTACTTC. The whole variable domain, remainder taken from reference TRBV5-6 and TRBJ2-7, is DAGVTQSPTHLIKTRGQQVTLRCSPKSGHDTVSWYQQALGQGPQFIFQYYEEEERQRGNFPDRFSGHQFPNYSSELNVNALLLGDSALYLCASSPGEDEQYFGPGTRLTVT.

This chain connects TRBV29-1 to TRBJ1-2, with 7 bases identical to TRBD1. V trimming: 2 bases; J trimming: 5 bases; junction bases outside the gene matches: 8. CDR1 and CDR2 from the germline V gene are SQVTM and ANQGSEA. This CDR3 comprises 14 residues. The CDR3, as DNA: TGCAGCGTTGAAAGGTCGGCAGGGGGTTATGGCTACACCTTC. This sequence encodes CSVERSAGGYGYTF.

The gene calls are TRBV2 and TRBJ1-3; D call uncertain. The CDR3 sequence is 14 residues long. Germline V gene sequence: CDR1 SNHLY, CDR2 FYNNEI. V lost 3 bases and J lost 0, with 6 bases in between. The CDR3 DNA reads as TGTGCCAGCAGTGAGGGGAACTCTGGAAACACCATATATTTT. Protein product: CASSEGNSGNTIYF.